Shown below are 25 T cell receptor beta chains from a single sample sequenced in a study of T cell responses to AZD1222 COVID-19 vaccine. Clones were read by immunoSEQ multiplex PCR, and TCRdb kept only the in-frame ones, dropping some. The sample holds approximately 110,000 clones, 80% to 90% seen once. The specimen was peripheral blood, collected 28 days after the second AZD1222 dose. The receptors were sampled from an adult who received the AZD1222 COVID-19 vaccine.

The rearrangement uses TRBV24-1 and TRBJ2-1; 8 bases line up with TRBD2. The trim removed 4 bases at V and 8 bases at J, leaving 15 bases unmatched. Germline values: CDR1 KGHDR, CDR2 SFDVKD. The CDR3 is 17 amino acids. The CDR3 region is CATSDPPGLAEPHEQFF. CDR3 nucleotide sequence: TGTGCCACCAGTGACCCCCCCGGACTAGCCGAGCCCCATGAGCAGTTCTTC.

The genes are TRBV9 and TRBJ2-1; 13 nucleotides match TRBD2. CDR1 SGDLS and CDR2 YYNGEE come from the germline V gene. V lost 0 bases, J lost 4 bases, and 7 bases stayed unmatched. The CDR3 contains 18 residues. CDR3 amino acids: CASSVAWTSGGPYNEQFF. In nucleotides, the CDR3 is TGTGCCAGCAGCGTAGCGTGGACTAGCGGGGGTCCGTACAATGAGCAGTTCTTC.

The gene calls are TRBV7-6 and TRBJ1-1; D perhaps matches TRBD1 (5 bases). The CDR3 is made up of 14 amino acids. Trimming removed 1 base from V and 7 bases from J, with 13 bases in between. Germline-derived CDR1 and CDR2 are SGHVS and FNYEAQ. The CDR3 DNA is TGTGCCAGCAGCTTAGGGGGGGAGGGCGGTGAAGCTTTCTTT. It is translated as CASSLGGEGGEAFF. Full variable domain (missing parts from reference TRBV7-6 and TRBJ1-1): GAGVSQSPRYKVTKRGQDVALRCDPISGHVSLYWYRQALGQGPEFLTYFNYEAQQDKSGLPNDRFSAERPEGSISTLTIQRTEQRDSAMYRCASSLGGEGGEAFFGQGTRLTVV.

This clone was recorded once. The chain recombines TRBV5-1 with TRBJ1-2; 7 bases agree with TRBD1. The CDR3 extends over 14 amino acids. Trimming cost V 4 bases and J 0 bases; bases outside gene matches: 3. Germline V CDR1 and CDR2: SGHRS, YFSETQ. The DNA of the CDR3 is TGCGCCAGCAGCATAGGGACAGCTAACTATGGCTACACCTTC. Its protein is CASSIGTANYGYTF.

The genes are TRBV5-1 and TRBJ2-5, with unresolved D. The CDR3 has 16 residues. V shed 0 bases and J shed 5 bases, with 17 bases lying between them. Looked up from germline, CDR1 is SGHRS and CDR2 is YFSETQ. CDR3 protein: CASSLGGLLEGETQYF. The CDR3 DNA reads TGCGCCAGCAGCTTGGGGGGTCTGTTGGAAGGGGAGACCCAGTACTTC.

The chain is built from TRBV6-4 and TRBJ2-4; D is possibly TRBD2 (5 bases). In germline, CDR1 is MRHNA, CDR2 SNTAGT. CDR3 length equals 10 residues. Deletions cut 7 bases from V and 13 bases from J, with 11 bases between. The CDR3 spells CASIGIAQYF. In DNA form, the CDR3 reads TGTGCCAGCATCGGGATAGCGCAGTACTTC.

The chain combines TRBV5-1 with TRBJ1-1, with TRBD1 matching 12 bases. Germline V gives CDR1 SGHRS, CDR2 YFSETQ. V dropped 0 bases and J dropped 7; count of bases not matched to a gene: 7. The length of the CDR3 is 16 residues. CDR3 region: CASSLAPGQGAIEAFF. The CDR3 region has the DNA TGCGCCAGCAGCTTGGCACCGGGACAGGGGGCGATTGAAGCTTTCTTT.

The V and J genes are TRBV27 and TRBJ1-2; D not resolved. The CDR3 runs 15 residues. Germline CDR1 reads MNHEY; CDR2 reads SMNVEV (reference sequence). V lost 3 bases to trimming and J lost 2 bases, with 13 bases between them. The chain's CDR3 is CASSFEGNRNYGYTF. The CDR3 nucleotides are TGTGCCAGCAGTTTTGAAGGGAATCGGAACTATGGCTACACCTTC.

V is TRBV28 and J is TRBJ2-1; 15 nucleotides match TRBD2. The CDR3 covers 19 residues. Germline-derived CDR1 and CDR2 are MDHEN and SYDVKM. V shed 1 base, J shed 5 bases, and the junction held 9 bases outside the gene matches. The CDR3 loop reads CASSLSGLAGGLGHNEQFF. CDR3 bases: TGTGCCAGCAGTTTATCCGGACTAGCGGGAGGGTTAGGCCACAATGAGCAGTTCTTC. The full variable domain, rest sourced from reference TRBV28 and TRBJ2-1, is DVKVTQSSRYLVKRTGEKVFLECVQDMDHENMFWYRQDPGLGLRLIYFSYDVKMKEKGDIPEGYSVSREKKERFSLILESASTNQTSMYLCASSLSGLAGGLGHNEQFFGPGTRLTVL.

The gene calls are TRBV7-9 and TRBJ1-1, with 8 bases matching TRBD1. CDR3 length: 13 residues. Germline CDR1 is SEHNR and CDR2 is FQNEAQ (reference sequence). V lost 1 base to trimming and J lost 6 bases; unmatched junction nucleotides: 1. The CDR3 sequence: CASSLVQGAEAFF. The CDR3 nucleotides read TGTGCCAGCAGCTTAGTACAGGGGGCTGAAGCTTTCTTT.

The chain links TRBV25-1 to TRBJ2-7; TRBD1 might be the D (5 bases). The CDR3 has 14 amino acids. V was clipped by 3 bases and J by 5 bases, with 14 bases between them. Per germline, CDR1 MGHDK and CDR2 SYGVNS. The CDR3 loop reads CASSDQGSAHEQYF. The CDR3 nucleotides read TGTGCCAGCAGTGACCAGGGATCCGCCCACGAGCAGTACTTC.

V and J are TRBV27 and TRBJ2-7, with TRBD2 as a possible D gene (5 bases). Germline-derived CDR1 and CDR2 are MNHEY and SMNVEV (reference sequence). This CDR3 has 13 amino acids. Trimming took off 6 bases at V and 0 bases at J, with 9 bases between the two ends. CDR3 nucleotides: TGTGCCAGCAGGGACGGGAACTCCTACGAGCAGTACTTC. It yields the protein CASRDGNSYEQYF.

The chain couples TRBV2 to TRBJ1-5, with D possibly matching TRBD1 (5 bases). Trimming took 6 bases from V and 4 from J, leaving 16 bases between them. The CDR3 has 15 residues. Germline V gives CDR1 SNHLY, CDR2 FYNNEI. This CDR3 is CASSVGTPLNQPQHF. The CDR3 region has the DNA TGTGCCAGCAGCGTCGGGACTCCTCTAAATCAGCCCCAGCATTTT.

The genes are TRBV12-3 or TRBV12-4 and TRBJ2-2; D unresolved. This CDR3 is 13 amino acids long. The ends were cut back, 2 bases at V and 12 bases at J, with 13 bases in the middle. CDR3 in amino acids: CASSLPQSRKLFF. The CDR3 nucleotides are TGTGCCAGCAGTTTACCCCAATCCCGTAAGCTGTTTTTT.

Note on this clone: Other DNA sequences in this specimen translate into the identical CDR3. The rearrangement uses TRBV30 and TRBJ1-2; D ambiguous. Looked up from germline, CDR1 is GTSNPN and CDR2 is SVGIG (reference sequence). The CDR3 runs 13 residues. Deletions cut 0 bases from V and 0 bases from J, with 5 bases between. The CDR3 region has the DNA TGTGCCTGGAGTGTAGAGGCTAACTATGGCTACACCTTC. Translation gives CAWSVEANYGYTF.

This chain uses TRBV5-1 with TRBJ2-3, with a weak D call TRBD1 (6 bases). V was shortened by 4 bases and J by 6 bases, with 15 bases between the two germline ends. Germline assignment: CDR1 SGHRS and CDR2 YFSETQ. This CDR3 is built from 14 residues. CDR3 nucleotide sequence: TGCGCCAGCAGCCTAGCCGGACAGTCGGATACGCAGTATTTT. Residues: CASSLAGQSDTQYF.

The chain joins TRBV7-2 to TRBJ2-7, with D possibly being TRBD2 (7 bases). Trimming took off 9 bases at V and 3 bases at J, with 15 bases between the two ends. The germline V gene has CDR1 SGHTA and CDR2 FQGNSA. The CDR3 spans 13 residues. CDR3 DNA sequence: TGTGCCAGTTTGGGGGGGGGCCACTACGAGCAGTACTTC. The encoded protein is CASLGGGHYEQYF.

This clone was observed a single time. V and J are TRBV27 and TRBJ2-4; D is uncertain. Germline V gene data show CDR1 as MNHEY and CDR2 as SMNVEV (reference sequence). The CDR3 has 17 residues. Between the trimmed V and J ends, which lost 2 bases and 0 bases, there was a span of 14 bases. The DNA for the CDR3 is TGTGCCAGCAGTTTAAACTCCATGGGAATAGCCAAAAACATTCAGTACTTC. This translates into CASSLNSMGIAKNIQYF.

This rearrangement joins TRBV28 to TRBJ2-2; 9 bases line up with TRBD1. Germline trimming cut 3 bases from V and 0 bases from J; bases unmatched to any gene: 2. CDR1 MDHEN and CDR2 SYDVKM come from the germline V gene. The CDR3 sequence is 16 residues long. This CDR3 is CASSFGTGTNTGELFF. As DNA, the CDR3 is TGTGCCAGCAGTTTTGGGACAGGGACGAACACCGGGGAGCTGTTTTTT.

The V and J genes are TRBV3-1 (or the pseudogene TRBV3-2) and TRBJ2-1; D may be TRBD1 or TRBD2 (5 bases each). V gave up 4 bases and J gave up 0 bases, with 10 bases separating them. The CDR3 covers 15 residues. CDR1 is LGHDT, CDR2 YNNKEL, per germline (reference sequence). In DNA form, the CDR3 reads TGTGCCAGCAGCCTGGGGGTACTCTCCTACAATGAGCAGTTCTTC. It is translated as CASSLGVLSYNEQFF.

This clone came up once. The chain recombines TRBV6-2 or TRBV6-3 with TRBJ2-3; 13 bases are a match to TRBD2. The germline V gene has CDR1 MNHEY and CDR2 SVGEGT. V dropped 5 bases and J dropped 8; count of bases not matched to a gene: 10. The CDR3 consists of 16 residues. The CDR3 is CASSQGTSGARGTQYF. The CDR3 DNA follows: TGTGCCAGCAGTCAGGGGACTAGCGGGGCCAGGGGTACGCAGTATTTT.

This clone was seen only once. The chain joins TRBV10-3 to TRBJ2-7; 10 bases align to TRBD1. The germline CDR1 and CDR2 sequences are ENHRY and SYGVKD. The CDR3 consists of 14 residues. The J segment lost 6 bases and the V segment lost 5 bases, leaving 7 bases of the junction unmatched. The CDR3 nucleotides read TGTGCCATCAGTACCGGGACAGGGGCTGGCGAGCAGTACTTC. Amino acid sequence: CAISTGTGAGEQYF.

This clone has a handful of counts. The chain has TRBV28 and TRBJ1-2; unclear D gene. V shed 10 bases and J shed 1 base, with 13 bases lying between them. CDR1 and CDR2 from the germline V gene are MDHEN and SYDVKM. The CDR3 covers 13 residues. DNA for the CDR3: TGTGCCACCCCTGCGGTACATAACTATGGCTACACCTTC. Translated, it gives CATPAVHNYGYTF.

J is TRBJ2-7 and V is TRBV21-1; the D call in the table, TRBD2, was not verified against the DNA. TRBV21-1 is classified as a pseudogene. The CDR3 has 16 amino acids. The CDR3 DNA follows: TGTGCCAGCAGCAAAGCTCCGACTCTCTATTCCTACGAGCAGTACTTC. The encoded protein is CASSKAPTLYSYEQYF.

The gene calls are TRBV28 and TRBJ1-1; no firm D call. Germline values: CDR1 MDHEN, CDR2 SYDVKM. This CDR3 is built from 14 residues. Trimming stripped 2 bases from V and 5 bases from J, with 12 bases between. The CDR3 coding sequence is TGTGCCAGCAGTTTAGGTCCGCCGAGGACTGAAGCTTTCTTT. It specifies CASSLGPPRTEAFF.